The clone carrying this T cell receptor (beta chain) was counted once. Per the original methods: Estimates of nucleated cell counts were drawn from the amplification of reference gene primers. Repertoires were generated with immunoSEQ multiplex PCR, while TCRdb's copy carries only in-frame clones and drops some. Clonal size and the V and J genes are those of that table, whereas D and trimming came from the DNA. The data contain roughly 84,000 clones, 60% to 80% of them singletons. V lost 5 bases to trimming and J lost 4 bases; unmatched junction nucleotides: 8. CDR1 and CDR2 from the germline V gene are SEHNR and FQNEAQ (reference sequence). The CDR3 totals 15 residues. This sample was included in a study of blood T cell repertoires in COVID-19. About the study: T cells, B-cell-depleted T cells, or PBMCs supplied cDNA or gDNA.

V gene TRBV7-9 combines with J gene TRBJ1-2, with 9 bases matching TRBD1. The TCR originated in a woman aged 50 to 60 with acute or convalescent COVID-19. The sequenced sample was peripheral blood. CDR3 sequence: CASSAWDREGYGYTF. In nucleotides, the CDR3 is TGTGCCAGCAGCGCCTGGGACAGGGAGGGCTATGGCTACACCTTC.